These 8 T cell receptor beta chains were sequenced from one sample in a study of a mutant IDH1 vaccine in newly diagnosed glioma. These receptors are not linked to any known antigen. The sample's time point: week 5, during vaccination. The study gave 300 ug of mutant IDH1 20-mer peptide per vaccine dose, with topical imiquimod. Sequencing used immunoSEQ multiplex PCR; TCRdb keeps in-frame clones, though not all of them. In the table there are about 50,000 clones, about 86% of which are singletons. The starting material was PBMCs, obtained from a glioma patient whose treatment included an IDH1 peptide vaccine. These receptor sequences come from a woman in her 50s with glioma.

J is TRBJ1-5 and V is TRBV7-2; possible D gene TRBD1, 6 bases. Trimming pared 1 base from V and 2 bases from J, leaving 12 bases between. The CDR3 extends over 16 amino acids. Germline CDR1 and CDR2: SGHTA and FQGNSA. CDR3 in DNA: TGTGCCAGCAGCTTAGTAACGGGGGCGGGCAATCAGCCCCAGCATTTT. This encodes CASSLVTGAGNQPQHF.

The V call is TRBV4-3, the J call TRBJ2-1; D may be TRBD2 (6 bases). The CDR3 is 17 residues long. In germline, CDR1 is LGHNA, CDR2 YSLEER. Trimming removed 3 bases from V and 1 base from J, with 16 bases in between. The CDR3 DNA reads TGCGCCAGCAGCCACCTTACGGGAGCTCGGTCCTACAATGAGCAGTTCTTC. As protein: CASSHLTGARSYNEQFF.

The chain combines TRBV7-9 with TRBJ1-1; 7 positions match TRBD1. The germline CDR1 and CDR2 sequences are SEHNR and FQNEAQ (reference sequence). After removal of 4 bases from V and 6 bases from J, the junction contained 2 bases not matched to a gene. The CDR3 loop spans 12 amino acids. The CDR3 DNA reads TGTGCCAGCAGCTCCACAGGGGCTGAAGCTTTCTTT. It yields the protein CASSSTGAEAFF.

This clone was found once. The rearrangement uses TRBV28 and TRBJ1-1, with unresolved D. The V end was cut by 1 base, the J end by 0 bases, with 9 bases between. Per germline, CDR1 MDHEN and CDR2 SYDVKM. The CDR3 runs 15 residues. The CDR3 nucleotides are TGTGCCAGCAGTTTATTGGGCAGGATGAACACTGAAGCTTTCTTT. It encodes CASSLLGRMNTEAFF.

The V call is TRBV6-1, the J call TRBJ2-3; D may be TRBD2 (6 bases). Germline CDR1 reads MNHNS; CDR2 reads SASEGT. Trimming cost V 6 bases and J 3 bases, with 13 bases left between them. The CDR3 runs 14 residues. CDR3 region: CASRPGLHTDTQYF. The DNA of the CDR3 is TGTGCCAGCAGGCCGGGACTGCATACAGATACGCAGTATTTT.

The chain uses TRBV9 and TRBJ1-4, with D hard to call. Germline V gives CDR1 SGDLS, CDR2 YYNGEE. The germline V and J ends were trimmed by 3 bases and 11 bases, with 11 bases remaining between them. This CDR3 region has 12 residues. Here the CDR3 reads CASSAGEEKLFF. The DNA for the CDR3 is TGTGCCAGCAGCGCCGGAGAAGAGAAACTGTTTTTT.

The rearrangement links TRBV5-4 to TRBJ2-2; 8 bases are shared with TRBD2. The CDR3 is 15 residues long. Germline V gene lookup returns CDR1 SGHNT and CDR2 YYREEE (reference sequence). Unmatched junction bases numbered 3, after V lost 4 bases and J lost 1 base. The CDR3, as DNA: TGTGCCAGCAGCCCCCGGGGGGGGAACACCGGGGAGCTGTTTTTT. This translates into CASSPRGGNTGELFF. Filled out from reference TRBV5-4 and TRBJ2-2, the complete variable domain reads ETGVTQSPTHLIKTRGQQVTLRCSSQSGHNTVSWYQQALGQGPQFIFQYYREEENGRGNFPPRFSGLQFPNYSSELNVNALELDDSALYLCASSPRGGNTGELFFGEGSRLTVL.

The rearrangement links TRBV2 to TRBJ2-1, with TRBD2 as a possible D gene (5 bases). Looked up from germline, CDR1 is SNHLY and CDR2 is FYNNEI. This CDR3 is built from 12 residues. In DNA, the CDR3 is TGTGCTTCGGGAACAGAGTACAATGAGCAGTTCTTC. It yields the protein CASGTEYNEQFF.